These T cell receptor beta chains were read from a single sample in a study of neurological immune-mediated disorders. TCRdb ran MiXCR on the 5' RACE reads and lists one entry per CDR3 protein. The sample carries 60,000 to 85,000 distinct CDR3 sequences, just over 5% recorded once. Sequenced material: PBMCs. These receptors were collected from a woman aged 25 to 39 with multiple sclerosis. The CDR3 runs from the conserved cysteine through the conserved F or W. The D gene is left open where the match is weak. Where a row states a size, it is once, few, many or the class of an expanded clone; other rows omit it.

-	15	TRBV6-5	TRBJ2-2	few	TGTGCCAGCAGACGTACCGGGGGTCTAAGCGGGGAGCTGTTTTTT	CASRRTGGLSGELFF
TRBD2	14	TRBV6-6	TRBJ2-1	many	TGTGCCAGTCGTAGCGGGGGGGCCGGGAATGAGCAGTTCTTC	CASRSGGAGNEQFF
-	15	TRBV28	TRBJ1-2	many	TGTGCCAGCAGTAATCACCTTGGGGTTCCCTATGGCTACACCTTC	CASSNHLGVPYGYTF
-	12	TRBV7-2	TRBJ1-1	-	TGTGACAGCAGCACTCCGGTCACTGAAGCTTTCTTT	CDSSTPVTEAFF
TRBD1	14	TRBV5-1	TRBJ1-1	many	TGCGCCAGCAGCTTGGGACAGGGGAGGGTAGAAGCTTTCTTT	CASSLGQGRVEAFF
TRBD2	18	TRBV10-3	TRBJ2-4	many	TGTGCCATCAGTGAGTCAGGAATAGCGGGGGGCGGCGGAAACATTCAGTACTTC	CAISESGIAGGGGNIQYF
TRBD2	13	TRBV6-6	TRBJ2-1	-	TGTGCCAGCAGTCTCGGGGGGGCCGGTGAGCAGTTCTTC	CASSLGGAGEQFF
TRBD1	14	TRBV20-1	TRBJ1-4	few	TGCAGTGCTAGAGAATGGACAGGGGGTGAAAAACTGTTTTTT	CSAREWTGGEKLFF
TRBD1	16	TRBV5-1	TRBJ2-1	many	TGCGCCAGCAGCTTGGGGACAGGGGTTGGCTTCAATGAGCAGTTCTTC	CASSLGTGVGFNEQFF
-	14	TRBV5-5	TRBJ2-1	many	TGTGCCAGCAGCTTGATCGTATTTTACAATGAGCAGTTCTTC	CASSLIVFYNEQFF
-	13	TRBV9	TRBJ2-2	many	TGTGCCAGCAGCGTAGCTTATACCGGGGAGCTGTTTTTT	CASSVAYTGELFF
-	14	TRBV5-6	TRBJ1-2	few	TGTGCCAGCAGCTTGGACAGGGCCTCCCCTGGCTACACCTTC	CASSLDRASPGYTF
-	14	TRBV25-1	TRBJ1-2	many	TGTGCCAGCAGGGGGGCGCGTTTCGACTATGGCTACACCTTC	CASRGARFDYGYTF
-	15	TRBV27	TRBJ2-2	few	TGTGCCAGCAGTTTGTCGAACGAGAACACCGGGGAGCTGTTTTTT	CASSLSNENTGELFF
TRBD1	14	TRBV3-1	TRBJ2-3	many	TGTGCCAGCAGCCAATACACAGGGGGCGATACGCAGTATTTT	CASSQYTGGDTQYF
-	12	TRBV20-1	TRBJ1-3	many	TGCAGTGCCCTCGGTGGTGGAAACACCATATATTTT	CSALGGGNTIYF
TRBD2	15	TRBV20-1	TRBJ2-3	many	TGCAGTGCTAGCGGACTAGCGGGAGGGACAGATACGCAGTATTTT	CSASGLAGGTDTQYF
TRBD1	15	TRBV5-1	TRBJ2-5	many	TGCGCCAGCAGCGACGGGACAGGGCCCCAAGAGACCCAGTACTTC	CASSDGTGPQETQYF
TRBD2	15	TRBV20-1	TRBJ2-7	many	TGCAGTGCCGCAGCGGGGGCGGGTGGAGGCTACGAGCAGTACTTC	CSAAAGAGGGYEQYF
-	16	TRBV5-1	TRBJ1-1	many	TGCGCCAGCAGGAGGCAACAAGGGATAGGGGACACTGAAGCTTTCTTT	CASRRQQGIGDTEAFF
-	15	TRBV29-1	TRBJ2-1	many	TGCAGCGCTGGTCTAGCGCCAAACTCCTACAATGAGCAGTTCTTC	CSAGLAPNSYNEQFF
TRBD1	14	TRBV7-2	TRBJ1-1	many	TGTGCCAGCAGCCGTGGACAGGGCAACACTGAAGCTTTCTTT	CASSRGQGNTEAFF
-	13	TRBV5-1	TRBJ1-1	many	TGCGCCAGCAGATCTCGGGGTGACACTGAAGCTTTCTTT	CASRSRGDTEAFF
-	15	TRBV7-8	TRBJ2-5	-	TGTGCCAGCAGCTACTCGGGAAAGGGGGAAGAGACCCAGTACTTC	CASSYSGKGEETQYF
-	16	TRBV20-1	TRBJ2-1	many	TGCAGTGCTAGAGCTGTAAGGGGGAGCTCCTACAATGAGCAGTTCTTC	CSARAVRGSSYNEQFF
TRBD1	18	TRBV7-8	TRBJ1-2	many	TGTGCCAGCAGCCGAACACAGGGGGCGGCGGTGCAAAACTATGGCTACACCTTC	CASSRTQGAAVQNYGYTF
TRBD1	13	TRBV5-1	TRBJ1-2	-	TGCGCCAGCAGTTTGACAGGGATTGATGGCTACACCTTC	CASSLTGIDGYTF
-	13	TRBV20-1	TRBJ1-1	many	TGCAGTGCTAGAGGACGGGGGAACACTGAAGCTTTCTTT	CSARGRGNTEAFF
TRBD2	16	TRBV20-1	TRBJ2-1	few	TGCAGTGCTAGAAAATCGACTAGCGGGGTTTACAATGAGCAGTTCTTC	CSARKSTSGVYNEQFF
TRBD2	15	TRBV7-8	TRBJ2-1	many	TGTGCCAGCAGCACAACTAGCGGGAGTTTGTATGAGCAGTTCTTC	CASSTTSGSLYEQFF
TRBD1	15	TRBV5-1	TRBJ2-1	many	TGCGCCAGCAGCTCGGGACAGGCCTCCTACAATGAGCAGTTCTTC	CASSSGQASYNEQFF
-	13	TRBV20-1	TRBJ2-2	many	TGCAGTGCTAGGGAAAGCGGGACCGGGGAGCTGTTTTTT	CSARESGTGELFF
TRBD1	13	TRBV12-3/TRBV12-4	TRBJ2-7	many	TGTGCCAGCAGTTTCCCAGGGGGCGGCGAGCAGTACTTC	CASSFPGGGEQYF